Sequencing of this T cell receptor (beta chain) was carried out in a study of neurological immune-mediated disorders. Notes on the study in general: HTLV-1-associated myelopathy had the most TCR clonal expansion, and multiple sclerosis had the least, less than healthy controls. The multiple sclerosis repertoire cluster had no clinical or MRI correlate.

J gave up 4 bases and V 5 bases, and 9 bases lay outside the gene matches. The CDR3 runs 15 residues. Germline V lookup: CDR1 MNHEY, CDR2 SMNVEV (reference sequence). PBMCs stored at -80 C, 2 million in total, were the source of the unsorted libraries. It was by 5'RACE with 10-nucleotide random UMIs that the cDNA was made. TCRdb used MiXCR to reprocess the 5' RACE reads, holding one entry per CDR3 protein. The sample lists tens of thousands of distinct CDR3 sequences; 2% to 3% were seen once. There are many counts of this clonotype. No antigen is known for it. The source material was PBMCs. The rearrangement joins TRBV27 to TRBJ1-1; 8 bases are shared with TRBD1. The receptor was derived from a man between 50 and 59 years old with multiple sclerosis. The CDR3 loop reads CASSQLQGVTTEAFF. CDR3 sequence (DNA): TGTGCCAGCAGTCAATTACAGGGGGTTACCACTGAAGCTTTCTTT.